This T cell receptor beta chain was recovered during a study of blood T cell repertoires in COVID-19. At the level of the study: From T cells, B-cell-depleted T cells, or PBMCs came the material, which was cDNA or gDNA.

Authors' data handling: Quantification of nucleated cells was approximated via reference gene primer amplification. Clones were read by immunoSEQ multiplex PCR, and TCRdb kept only the in-frame ones, dropping some. Clone size and V and J calls were adopted from that table, with D and trimming inferred from the DNA. The table records approximately 400,000 clones, around 90% of them present only once. This clone occurred once. This CDR3 is 17 amino acids long. Per germline, CDR1 KGHSH and CDR2 LQKENI. Trimming at V came to 2 bases and at J to 3 bases, leaving 8 bases not matched to a gene. The chain recombines TRBV18 with TRBJ1-5; the match to TRBD1 covers 9 bases. The sequenced sample was PBMCs or T cells enriched from blood (not recorded which). This TCR came from a woman aged 18-35 years who had recovered from COVID-19. In DNA, the CDR3 is TGTGCCAGCTCACCATCGACCGGGACAGGGAACAATCAGCCCCAGCATTTT. It specifies CASSPSTGTGNNQPQHF.